This note documents a single T cell receptor (beta chain) sequence. This CDR3 region has 12 residues. Trimming cost V 11 bases and J 3 bases, with 13 bases left between them. CDR1 is MNHEY, CDR2 SVGAGI, per germline. These data belong to a study of cytomegalovirus exposure and HLA in healthy donors. Study at large: An early release of data contained tens of millions of unique TCRs, which came from HLA-typed donors.

This PCR relied on a set of 60 Vbeta primers and 13 Jbeta primers. Profiling relied on immunoSEQ multiplex PCR, and the TCRdb table lists in-frame clones only, not all of them. Among 150,000 to 200,000 clones listed, around 79% were seen once. The source material was PBMCs. This clonotype originated in a woman aged 50 to 60 in good health and CMV-seronegative. The genes are TRBV6-5 and TRBJ1-1; D gene unclear. CDR3 protein: CACGKVDTEAFF. CDR3 nucleotide sequence: TGTGCCTGCGGTAAGGTGGACACTGAAGCTTTCTTT.